Sequencing of this TCR beta chain was carried out in a study of blood T cells in healthy people across ages (dated by TCRdb to the mid-2010s). As for the study more broadly: In model experiments, template switching captured roughly one uniquely barcoded TCR beta cDNA molecule for every two T cells. To track age-related changes in TCR beta repertoire diversity, the study relied on deep sequencing normalized with unique cDNA molecular identifiers. The donors were split into four age groups: young (average about 16 years), middle-aged (39), aged (approximately 60) and long-lived (approximately 80). To avoid experimental bias, donors of different ages were distributed randomly across sequencing lanes. The study analyzed two additional independent replicas of 1 million unique cDNA reads from the same blood draw for two donors, one aged 18 to 29 and one aged 80 or older. Overall study outcomes, separate from this receptor: Conclusive comparison of naive and antigen-experienced compartments was prevented by the profiling of bulk unsorted PBMCs. Observed TCR beta diversity per million T cells fell roughly linearly with age, and a significant reduction was already apparent by age around 39. There was a strong correlation between observed TCR beta diversity and the percentage of naive T cells measured by flow cytometry. Compared with the aged group, the long-lived group had more naive CD4+ T cells, fewer expanded clones and increased TCR diversity, a pattern suggesting age selection. Because donor CMV infection status was unknown, age-related changes in expanded clonotypes were potentially confounded. Estimates of total diversity based on one million sequenced T cells were considered lower bounds and underestimates.

V is cut by 2 bases and J by 5 bases, and the space between the germline ends is 9 bases. Taken from cysteine to phenylalanine, the CDR3 has 13 residues. Of the read, only the CDR3 DNA is kept; its 39 bases are in frame from base 1. The germline V gene sets CDR1 to SNHLY and CDR2 to FYNNEI. Preparation of the library involved 5' RACE. The reads were generated on an Illumina HiSeq 2500. The second PCR ran for roughly 6 to 11 cycles and used a J-beta primer mix along with a sample-barcoded 5' primer. A template-switch 5' adaptor carrying 12 random nucleotides introduced a unique molecular identifier onto each TCR beta cDNA molecule. At least 2.5 million CDR3-containing paired-end reads were obtained from each sample. All of the RNA was converted into first-strand cDNA using the Mint cDNA synthesis kit, with a TRBC-specific oligonucleotide serving as the primer. All cDNA was treated with uracil-DNA glycosylase and then went through a first 18-cycle PCR with the universal primers M1SS and BC2_uni_R. For the original study's pipeline: For normalization, 1 million high-quality reads were randomly selected from each sample, with every read carrying a distinct molecular identifier. Instead of being binned into consensus sequences, reads that shared molecular identifiers were thrown out. MiTCR, set to a Q25 quality threshold and the strictest error-elimination algorithm, was used for CDR3 identification, clonotype clustering and error correction. A nonparametric unseen species model with Euler transformation was used to estimate lower-bound total TCR beta diversity. TCRdb reran the public reads through fastp at Q25 and MiXCR, keeping productive beta chains. Rows matching on CDR3 protein sequence are summarized as one entry with the most common DNA and genes. The V and J calls were not made by the authors but by TCRdb's processing. The sample table contains around 1,500,000 distinct CDR3 sequences; only one count was recorded for around 39% of them. Of the sample, 7% to 9.5% falls within the top ten clones.

Systemically healthy Caucasian individuals from Russia, 39 in total and aged roughly 6 to 100 years, were included as donors. Each donor gave roughly 11 milliliters of peripheral blood, drawn into EDTA-treated Vacutainer tubes. PBMCs were isolated by Ficoll-Paque density-gradient centrifugation, with at least 6 million obtained per sample. Total RNA was extracted from PBMCs with Trizol reagent, with at least 6 micrograms obtained per sample. The percentages of naive CD45RAhigh/CD27high T cells were determined by flow cytometry on a PBMC aliquot from every donor. As for this clonotype: The antigen it recognizes is unknown. The sample holds no much larger clone one base away, and base qualities are not on file.

The sequence derives from a young woman in good health. The sequence joins TRBV2 to TRBJ2-5, with the D call perhaps TRBD1 or TRBD2, each one matching 5 bases. The sequencing sample was made of blood. The sequenced DNA: TGTGCCAGCAGTGAATGGGGCGGGGAGACCCAGTACTTC. Translated, this gives CASSEWGGETQYF.